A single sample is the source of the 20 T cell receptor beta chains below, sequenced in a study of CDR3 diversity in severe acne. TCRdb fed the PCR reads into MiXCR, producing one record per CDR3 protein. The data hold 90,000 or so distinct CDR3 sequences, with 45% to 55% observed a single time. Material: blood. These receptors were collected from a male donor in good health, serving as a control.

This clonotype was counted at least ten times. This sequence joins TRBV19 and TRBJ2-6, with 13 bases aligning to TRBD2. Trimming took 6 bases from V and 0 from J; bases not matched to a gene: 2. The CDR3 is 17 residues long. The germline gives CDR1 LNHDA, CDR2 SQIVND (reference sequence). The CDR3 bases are TGTGCCAGTAGCCGGACTAGCGGGGGCTCTGGGGCCAACGTCCTGACTTTC. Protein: CASSRTSGGSGANVLTF.

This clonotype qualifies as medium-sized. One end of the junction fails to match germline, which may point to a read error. CDR3: CASSWTSGDTQYF. The DNA for the CDR3 is TGCGCCAGCAGCTGGACTAGCGGGGATACACAGTATTTT. The J gene is TRBJ2-3, the V gene TRBV5-1, with TRBD2 matching 12 bases. Germline lookup yields CDR1 SGHRS and CDR2 YFSETQ. The CDR3 sequence is 13 residues long.

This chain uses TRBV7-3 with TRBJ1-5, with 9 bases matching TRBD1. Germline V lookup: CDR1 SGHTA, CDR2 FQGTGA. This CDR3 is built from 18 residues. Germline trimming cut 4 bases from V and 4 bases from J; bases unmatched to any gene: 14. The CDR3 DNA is TGTGCCAGCAGCTGGACAGGGGCGACCCTGGTTGGGAATCAGCCCCAGCATTTT. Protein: CASSWTGATLVGNQPQHF.

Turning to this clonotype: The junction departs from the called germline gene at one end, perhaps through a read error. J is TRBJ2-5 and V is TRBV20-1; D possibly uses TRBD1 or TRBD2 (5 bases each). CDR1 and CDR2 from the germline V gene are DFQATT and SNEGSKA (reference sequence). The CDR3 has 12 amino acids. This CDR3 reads CSARQGAGTQHF. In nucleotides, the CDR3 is TGCAGTGCTAGACAGGGTGCAGGGACCCAGCACTTC.

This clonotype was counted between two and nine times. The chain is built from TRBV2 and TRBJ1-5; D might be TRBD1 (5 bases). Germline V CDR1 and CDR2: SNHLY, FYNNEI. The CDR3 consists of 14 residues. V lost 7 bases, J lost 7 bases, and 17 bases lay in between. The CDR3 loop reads CASKGQGSFQPQHF. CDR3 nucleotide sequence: TGTGCCAGCAAGGGGCAGGGAAGTTTCCAGCCCCAGCATTTT.

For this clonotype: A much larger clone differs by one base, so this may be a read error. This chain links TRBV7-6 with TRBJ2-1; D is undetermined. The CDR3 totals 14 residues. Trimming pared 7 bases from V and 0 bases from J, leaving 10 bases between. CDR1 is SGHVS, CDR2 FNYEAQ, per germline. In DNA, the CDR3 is TGTGCCAGCAATATGGGCAGCTCCTACAATGAGCAGTTCTTC. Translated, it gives CASNMGSSYNEQFF.

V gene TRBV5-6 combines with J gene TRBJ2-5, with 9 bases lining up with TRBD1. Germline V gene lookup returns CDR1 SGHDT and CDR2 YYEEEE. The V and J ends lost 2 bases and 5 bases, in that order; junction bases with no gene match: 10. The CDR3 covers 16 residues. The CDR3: CASSFGDRAYNETQYF. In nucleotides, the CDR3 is TGTGCCAGCAGCTTTGGGGACAGGGCCTACAATGAGACCCAGTACTTC.

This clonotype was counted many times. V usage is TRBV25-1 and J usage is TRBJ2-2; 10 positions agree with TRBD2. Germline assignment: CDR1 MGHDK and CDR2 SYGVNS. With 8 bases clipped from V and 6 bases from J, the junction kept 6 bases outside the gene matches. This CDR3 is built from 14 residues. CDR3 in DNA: TGTGCCAGCGCGATAGCGGGAGGTCCCGGGGAGCTGTTTTTT. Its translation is CASAIAGGPGELFF.

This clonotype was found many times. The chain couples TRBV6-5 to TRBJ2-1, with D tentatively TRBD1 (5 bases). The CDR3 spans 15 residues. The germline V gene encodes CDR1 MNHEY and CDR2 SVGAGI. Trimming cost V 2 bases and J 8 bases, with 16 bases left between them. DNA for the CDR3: TGTGCCAGCAGTTACGTCAGGGCCCCTCTCGATGAGCAGTTCTTC. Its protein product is CASSYVRAPLDEQFF.

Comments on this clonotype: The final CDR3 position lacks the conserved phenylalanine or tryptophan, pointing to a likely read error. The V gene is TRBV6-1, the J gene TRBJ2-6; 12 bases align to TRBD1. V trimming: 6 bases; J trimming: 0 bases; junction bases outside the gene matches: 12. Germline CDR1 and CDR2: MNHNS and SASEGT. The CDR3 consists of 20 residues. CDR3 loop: CASRGDRGLYGSSGANVLTL. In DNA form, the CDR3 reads TGTGCCAGCAGGGGGGACAGGGGGCTGTATGGAAGCTCTGGGGCCAACGTCCTGACTTTA.

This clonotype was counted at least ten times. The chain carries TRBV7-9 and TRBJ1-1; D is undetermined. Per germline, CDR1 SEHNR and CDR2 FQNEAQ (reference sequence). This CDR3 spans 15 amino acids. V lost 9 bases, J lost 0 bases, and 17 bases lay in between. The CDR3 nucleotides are TGTGCCAGTCAAGGGTCTGAAAGTATGAACACTGAAGCTTTCTTT. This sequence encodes CASQGSESMNTEAFF.

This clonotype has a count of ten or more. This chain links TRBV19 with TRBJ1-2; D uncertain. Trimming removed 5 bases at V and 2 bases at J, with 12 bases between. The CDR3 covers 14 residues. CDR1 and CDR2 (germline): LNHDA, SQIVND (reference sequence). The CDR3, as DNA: TGTGCCAGTAGTGGACTGAGCGTCAACTATGGCTACACCTTC. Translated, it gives CASSGLSVNYGYTF.

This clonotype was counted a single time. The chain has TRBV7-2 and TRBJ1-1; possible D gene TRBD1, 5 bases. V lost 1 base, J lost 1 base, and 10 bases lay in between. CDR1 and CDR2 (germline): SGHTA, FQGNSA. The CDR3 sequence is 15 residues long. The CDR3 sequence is CASSLGAGRNTEAFF. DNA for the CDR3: TGTGCCAGCAGCTTAGGGGCAGGGCGGAACACTGAAGCTTTCTTT.

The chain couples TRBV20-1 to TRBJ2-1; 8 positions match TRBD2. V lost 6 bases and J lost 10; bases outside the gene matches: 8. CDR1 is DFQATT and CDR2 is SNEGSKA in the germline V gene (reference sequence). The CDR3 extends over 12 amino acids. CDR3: CSAEAGEREQFF. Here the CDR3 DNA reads TGCAGTGCCGAAGCGGGGGAACGAGAGCAGTTCTTC.

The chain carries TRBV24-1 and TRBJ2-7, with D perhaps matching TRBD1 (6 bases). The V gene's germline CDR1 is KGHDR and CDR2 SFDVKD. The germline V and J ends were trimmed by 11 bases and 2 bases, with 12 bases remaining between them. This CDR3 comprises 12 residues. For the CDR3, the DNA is TGTGCCAGCAGCGACAGGACCTACGAGCAGTACTTC. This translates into CASSDRTYEQYF.

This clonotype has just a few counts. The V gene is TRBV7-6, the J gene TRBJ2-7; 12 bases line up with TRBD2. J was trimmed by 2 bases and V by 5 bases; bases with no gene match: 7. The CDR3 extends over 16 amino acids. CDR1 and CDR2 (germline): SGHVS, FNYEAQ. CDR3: CASSIGLAGGPYEQYF. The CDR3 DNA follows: TGTGCCAGCAGCATTGGGCTAGCGGGAGGGCCCTACGAGCAGTACTTC.

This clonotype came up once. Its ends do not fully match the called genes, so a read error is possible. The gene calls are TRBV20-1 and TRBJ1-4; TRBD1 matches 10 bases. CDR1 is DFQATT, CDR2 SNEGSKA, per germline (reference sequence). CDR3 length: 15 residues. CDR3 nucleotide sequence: TGCAGTGCTGCTACCTCCGGGACAGGGGATTCAAAACTGTTTTTC. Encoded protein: CSAATSGTGDSKLFF.

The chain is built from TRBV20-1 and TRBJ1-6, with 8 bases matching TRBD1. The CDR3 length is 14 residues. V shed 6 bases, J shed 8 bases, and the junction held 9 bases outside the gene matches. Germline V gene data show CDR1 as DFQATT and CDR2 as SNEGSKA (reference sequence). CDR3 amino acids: CSATRDRPDSPLHF. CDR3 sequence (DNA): TGCAGTGCGACCCGGGACAGGCCCGATTCACCCCTCCACTTT.

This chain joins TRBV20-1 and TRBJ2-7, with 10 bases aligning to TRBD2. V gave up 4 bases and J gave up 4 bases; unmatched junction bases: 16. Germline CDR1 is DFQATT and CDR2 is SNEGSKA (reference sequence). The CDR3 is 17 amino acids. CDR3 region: CSAKRGGASGRSYEQYF. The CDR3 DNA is TGCAGTGCTAAGAGAGGGGGGGCTAGCGGGAGATCTTACGAGCAGTACTTC.

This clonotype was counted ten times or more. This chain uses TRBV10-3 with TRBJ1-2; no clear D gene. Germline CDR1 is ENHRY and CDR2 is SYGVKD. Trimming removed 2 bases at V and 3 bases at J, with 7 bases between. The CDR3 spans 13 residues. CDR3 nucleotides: TGTGCCATCAGTGAGGACGAGGACTATGGCTACACCTTC. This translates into CAISEDEDYGYTF.